This entry is about one T cell receptor (beta chain). This sample stems from a study of beta chain features in type 1 diabetes. Reverse transcribing all isolated RNA meant expressed TCRB transcripts were sequenced. Sequencing was performed with immunoSEQ multiplex PCR; in TCRdb, only in-frame clones are kept and a portion is missing. The sample yields just over 600,000 clones, 15% to 19% seen once. This CDR3 region has 15 residues. The germline CDR1 and CDR2 sequences are LGHNA and YNFKEQ. V gave up 0 bases and J gave up 4 bases; unmatched junction bases: 4. This TCR derives from a man between 18 and 35 years old in good health. J is TRBJ2-7 and V is TRBV4-2, with 9 bases that match TRBD1. The sequencing sample was made of naive CD4+ T cells from blood. CDR3 nucleotides: TGTGCCAGCAGCCAAGATTGGGACAGGGTTTACGAGCAGTACTTC. Residues: CASSQDWDRVYEQYF.